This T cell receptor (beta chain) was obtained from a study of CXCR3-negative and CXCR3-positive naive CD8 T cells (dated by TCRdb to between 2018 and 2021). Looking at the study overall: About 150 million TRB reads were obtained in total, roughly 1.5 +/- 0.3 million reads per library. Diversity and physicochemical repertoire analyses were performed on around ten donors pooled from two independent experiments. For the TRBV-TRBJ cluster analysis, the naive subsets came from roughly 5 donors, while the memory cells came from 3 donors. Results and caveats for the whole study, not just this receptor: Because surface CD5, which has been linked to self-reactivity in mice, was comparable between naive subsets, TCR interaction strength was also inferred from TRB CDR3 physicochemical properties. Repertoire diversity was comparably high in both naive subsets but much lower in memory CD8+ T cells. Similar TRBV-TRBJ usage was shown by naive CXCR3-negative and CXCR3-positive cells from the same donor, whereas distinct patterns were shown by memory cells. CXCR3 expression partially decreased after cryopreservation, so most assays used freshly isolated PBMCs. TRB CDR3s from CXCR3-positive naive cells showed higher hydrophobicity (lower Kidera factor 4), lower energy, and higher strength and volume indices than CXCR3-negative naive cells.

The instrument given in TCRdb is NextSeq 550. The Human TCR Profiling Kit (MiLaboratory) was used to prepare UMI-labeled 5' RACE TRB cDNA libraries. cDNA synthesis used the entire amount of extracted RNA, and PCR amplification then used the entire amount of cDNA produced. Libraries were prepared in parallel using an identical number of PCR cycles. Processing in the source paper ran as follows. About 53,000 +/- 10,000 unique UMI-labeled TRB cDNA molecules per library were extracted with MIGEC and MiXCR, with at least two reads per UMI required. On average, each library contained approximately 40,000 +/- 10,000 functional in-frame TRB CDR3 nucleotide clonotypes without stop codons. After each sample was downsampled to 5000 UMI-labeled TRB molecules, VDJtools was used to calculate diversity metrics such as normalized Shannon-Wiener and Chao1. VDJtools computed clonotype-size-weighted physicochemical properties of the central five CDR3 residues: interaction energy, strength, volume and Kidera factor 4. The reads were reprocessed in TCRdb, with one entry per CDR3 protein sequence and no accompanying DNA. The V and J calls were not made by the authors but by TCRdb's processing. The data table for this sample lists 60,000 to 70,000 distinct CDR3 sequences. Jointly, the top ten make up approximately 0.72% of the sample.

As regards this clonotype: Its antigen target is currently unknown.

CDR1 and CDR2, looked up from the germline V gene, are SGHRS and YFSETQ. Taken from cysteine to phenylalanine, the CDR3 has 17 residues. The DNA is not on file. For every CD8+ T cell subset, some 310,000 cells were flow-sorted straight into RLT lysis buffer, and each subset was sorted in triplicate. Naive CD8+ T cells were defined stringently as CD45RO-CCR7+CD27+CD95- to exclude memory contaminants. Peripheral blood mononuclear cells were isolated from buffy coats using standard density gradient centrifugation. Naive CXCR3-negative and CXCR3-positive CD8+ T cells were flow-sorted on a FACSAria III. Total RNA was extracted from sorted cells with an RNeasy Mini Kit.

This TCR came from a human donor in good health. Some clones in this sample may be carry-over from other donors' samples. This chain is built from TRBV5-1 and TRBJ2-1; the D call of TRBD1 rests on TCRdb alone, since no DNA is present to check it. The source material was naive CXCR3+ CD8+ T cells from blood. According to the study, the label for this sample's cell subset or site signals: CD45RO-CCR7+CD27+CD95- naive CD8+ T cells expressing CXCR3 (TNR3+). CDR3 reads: CASSLGLVSGSTGEQFF.